This entry describes one T cell receptor beta chain. The antigen is undetermined. These data are taken from a study of response to subunit inactivated influenza vaccine. Whole-study results and caveats: That few new T cells are recruited by each seasonal influenza vaccination was the authors' suggestion.

V dropped 4 bases and J dropped 8 bases, with 8 bases sitting between them. The germline gives CDR1 KGHSH, CDR2 LQKENI. The CDR3 is 12 residues long. TCRdb re-called the RT-PCR reads through MiXCR, storing one row per CDR3 protein. This table holds more than 450,000 distinct CDR3 sequences, 7.5% to 8.5% found once. This chain uses TRBV18 with TRBJ1-4; D remains ambiguous. The specimen comprised PBMCs from blood, sampled about 23 months after vaccination. This TCR was recovered from a man between 50 and 69 years old who received an inactivated influenza vaccine. CDR3 nucleotides: TGTGCCAGCTCACGGACCGAGGAAAAACTGTTTTTT. Its translation: CASSRTEEKLFF.